Below, 10 T cell receptor beta chains from the same sample are listed, as sequenced in a study of blood T cell repertoires in COVID-19. Repertoires were generated with immunoSEQ multiplex PCR, while TCRdb's copy carries only in-frame clones and drops some. This sample has 200,000 to 250,000 clones; approximately 80% occur once, and the top ten carry around 9.2%. Sequencing was performed on PBMCs or T cells enriched from blood (not recorded which). These TCRs come from a man aged 35-49 years who had recovered from COVID-19.

The chain is built from TRBV12-5 and TRBJ2-6; maybe TRBD1 (5 bases). Germline CDR1 LGHNT, CDR2 FRNRAP. With 6 bases removed from V and 0 bases from J, the gap between germline ends came to 12 bases. The CDR3 consists of 16 residues. The CDR3, as DNA: TGTGCTAGTGGCTTAGGGGTCCTCTCTGGGGCCAACGTCCTGACTTTC. Amino acid sequence: CASGLGVLSGANVLTF.

The sample holds one count of this clone. This chain connects TRBV18 to TRBJ2-7; TRBD2 matches 13 bases. Trimming cost V 6 bases and J 0 bases; bases outside gene matches: 8. Germline V gene lookup returns CDR1 KGHSH and CDR2 LQKENI. The length of the CDR3 is 17 residues. The CDR3 DNA reads TGTGCCAGCTCCCCCACCCGGACTAGCGGGAGCTCCTACGAGCAGTACTTC. Translated: CASSPTRTSGSSYEQYF.

In DNA form, the CDR3 reads TGTGCCACCAGTGGGGAACTAGCTGGCGAGCAGTACTTC. Translating it yields CATSGELAGEQYF. The chain uses TRBV24-1 and TRBJ2-7; D perhaps matches TRBD2 (6 bases). CDR1 KGHDR and CDR2 SFDVKD come from the germline V gene. The CDR3 totals 13 residues. V dropped 5 bases and J dropped 6 bases, with 13 bases sitting between them.

The rearrangement links TRBV20-1 to TRBJ2-7; tentative D call: TRBD2 (6 bases). The CDR3 length is 13 residues. Per the germline V gene, CDR1 is DFQATT and CDR2 is SNEGSKA (reference sequence). The V and J ends lost 3 bases and 4 bases respectively, with 13 bases between them. CDR3 protein: CSASRGGAYEQYF. DNA of the CDR3: TGCAGTGCTAGTCGGGGCGGGGCGTACGAGCAGTACTTC.

The chain is built from TRBV6-5 and TRBJ1-2; no clear D gene. Trimming removed 6 bases from V and 4 bases from J, with 12 bases in between. This CDR3 is built from 13 residues. Germline V gene data show CDR1 as MNHEY and CDR2 as SVGAGI. The CDR3 here is CASSVAAGYGYTF. DNA for the CDR3: TGTGCCAGCAGCGTAGCGGCGGGCTATGGCTACACCTTC.

The gene calls are TRBV19 and TRBJ1-6, with 7 bases identical to TRBD1. CDR3 length equals 14 residues. The trim removed 9 bases at V and 5 bases at J, leaving 7 bases unmatched. The germline CDR1 and CDR2 sequences are LNHDA and SQIVND (reference sequence). Written as DNA, the CDR3 is TGTGCCAGAACCCCAGACAGGGATAATTCACCCCTCCACTTT. It is translated as CARTPDRDNSPLHF.

The chain is built from TRBV29-1 and TRBJ1-1, with D unresolved. The CDR3 is made up of 10 amino acids. Germline assignment: CDR1 SQVTM and CDR2 ANQGSEA. V lost 7 bases, J lost 5 bases, and 8 bases lay in between. The CDR3 loop reads CSGRTTEAFF. The CDR3 DNA reads TGCAGCGGACGGACTACTGAAGCTTTCTTT.

The chain carries TRBV21-1 and TRBJ2-6; the D call of TRBD1 is as the table states it, not checked on the DNA. TRBV21-1 is flagged as a pseudogene. The CDR3 length is 21 residues. The DNA for the CDR3 is TGTGCCAGCAGCAAAGTCCTTCGTGTTCGGGGACAGGGTAATCGGGGCAACGTCCTGACTTTC. This sequence encodes CASSKVLRVRGQGNRGNVLTF.

The chain is built from TRBV29-1 and TRBJ2-5; tentative D call: TRBD1 (6 bases). The CDR3 contains 11 residues. Germline V gene data show CDR1 as SQVTM and CDR2 as ANQGSEA. Trimming shortened V by 7 bases and J by 5 bases, and 11 bases separated the two germline ends. The CDR3 DNA sequence: TGCAGCGACAGGGAAGGGGAGACCCAGTACTTC. Encoded protein: CSDREGETQYF.

This chain joins TRBV18 and TRBJ2-1, with 10 bases aligning to TRBD2. V lost 3 bases to trimming and J lost 9 bases; unmatched junction nucleotides: 8. This CDR3 is 15 amino acids long. Germline V gene lookup returns CDR1 KGHSH and CDR2 LQKENI. The CDR3 DNA is TGTGCCAGCTCACCCCCTTCTAGCGGGAGAATTGAGCAGTTCTTC. It specifies CASSPPSSGRIEQFF.